The next 30 T cell receptor beta chains were all read from a single sample in a study of T cell repertoires in cytomegalovirus infection. Via MiXCR, TCRdb re-called the reads, giving one row per CDR3 protein. Of around 450,000 distinct CDR3 sequences listed, roughly 12% were seen once; the top ten hold roughly 10%. Sequencing used PBMCs. These receptors were taken from a human donor in good health (CMV status not recorded). Some clones in this sample may be carry-over from other donors' samples.

This clonotype occurred many times. This chain connects TRBV12-3 or TRBV12-4 to TRBJ2-3, with 11 bases that match TRBD2. This CDR3 is built from 15 residues. V lost 6 bases to trimming and J lost 4 bases; unmatched junction nucleotides: 6. The CDR3 DNA reads as TGTGCCAGCAGGACGGGACTAGCGGAGTCAGATACGCAGTATTTT. Its protein is CASRTGLAESDTQYF.

Regarding this clonotype: Being one base from a much bigger clone, this may be a read error. J is TRBJ1-3 and V is TRBV12-3 or TRBV12-4; 7 bases line up with TRBD1. The CDR3 sequence is 14 residues long. The CDR3 DNA follows: TGTGCCAGCAATCAGGGGGTGCTTGGAAACATCATATATTTT. This codes for CASNQGVLGNIIYF.

This clonotype was picked up many times. J is TRBJ1-4 and V is TRBV9, with D maybe TRBD1 (6 bases). Germline lookup yields CDR1 SGDLS and CDR2 YYNGEE. V lost 3 bases, J lost 0 bases, and 15 bases lay in between. This CDR3 has 17 residues. For the CDR3, the DNA is TGTGCCAGCAGCGCCGGGACTTGGACAGCAACTAATGAAAAACTGTTTTTT. The encoded protein is CASSAGTWTATNEKLFF.

This clonotype was seen more than once but under ten times. V and J are TRBV20-1 and TRBJ2-1, with D perhaps being TRBD1 or TRBD2 (6 bases each). This CDR3 is 14 amino acids long. Between the trimmed V and J ends, which lost 4 bases and 8 bases, there was a span of 18 bases. Germline-derived CDR1 and CDR2 are DFQATT and SNEGSKA (reference sequence). The CDR3 reads CSATYSLGGDEQFF. Written as DNA, the CDR3 is TGCAGTGCTACCTACAGCTTGGGGGGCGATGAGCAGTTCTTC.

At least ten counts were recorded for this clonotype. The chain couples TRBV7-4 to TRBJ2-7, with D hard to call. The CDR3 spans 13 residues. Germline V gene sequence: CDR1 SGHVT, CDR2 SQSDAQ. The ends were cut back, 5 bases at V and 5 bases at J, with 13 bases in the middle. The CDR3 bases are TGTGCCAGCAGCCATGCGTGGGGAAACGAGCAGTACTTC. Translation gives CASSHAWGNEQYF.

This clonotype was seen more than once but under ten times. The chain joins TRBV10-3 to TRBJ1-1, with D possibly being TRBD1 (6 bases). The germline CDR1 and CDR2 sequences are ENHRY and SYGVKD. The germline V and J ends were trimmed by 3 bases and 4 bases, with 15 bases remaining between them. CDR3 length equals 15 residues. The CDR3 region has the DNA TGTGCCATCAGTGACCCGGACAGTCCTTTCACTGAAGCTTTCTTT. Translating gives CAISDPDSPFTEAFF.

The sample holds many counts of this clonotype. V gene TRBV28 combines with J gene TRBJ2-1; D tentatively reads TRBD1 or TRBD2 (7 bases each). The germline CDR1 and CDR2 sequences are MDHEN and SYDVKM. This CDR3 is 16 amino acids long. V was cut by 2 bases and J by 12 bases, with 23 bases left in between. In nucleotides, the CDR3 is TGTGCCAGCAGTTTAGGCCTGGGAGGGGGCTTATCGGGGCAGTTCTTC. Its translation is CASSLGLGGGLSGQFF.

This clonotype was counted only a few times. The rearrangement uses TRBV5-5 and TRBJ2-1; perhaps D is TRBD1 or TRBD2 (5 bases each). The CDR3 totals 14 residues. Trimming removed 5 bases at V and 5 bases at J, with 14 bases between. From germline, CDR1 is SGHKS and CDR2 YYEKEE (reference sequence). The CDR3 loop reads CASSGASRDNEQFF. In DNA form, the CDR3 reads TGTGCCAGCAGTGGGGCTAGCCGGGACAATGAGCAGTTCTTC.

The chain couples TRBV4-2 to TRBJ2-7; no reliable D call. This CDR3 is 15 amino acids long. V shed 1 base and J shed 0 bases, with 10 bases lying between them. Germline loops: CDR1 LGHNA, CDR2 YNFKEQ. CDR3 in amino acids: CASSQAATTSYEQYF. For the CDR3, the DNA is TGTGCCAGCAGCCAAGCGGCGACGACCTCCTACGAGCAGTACTTC.

In this sample, this clonotype turned up many times. The J gene is TRBJ2-5, the V gene TRBV18, with 10 positions matching TRBD1. After removal of 8 bases from V and 3 bases from J, the junction contained 6 bases not matched to a gene. The length of the CDR3 is 14 residues. CDR1 is KGHSH, CDR2 LQKENI, per germline. CDR3 nucleotide sequence: TGTGCCAGCAGCCCAGGGACAGGGGAAGAGACCCAGTACTTC. As protein: CASSPGTGEETQYF.

This clonotype has ten or more counts. The rearrangement links TRBV10-3 to TRBJ2-1; tentatively, D is TRBD1 (7 bases). The V gene lost 0 bases and the J gene lost 8 bases, with 20 bases spanning the gap. Germline V gene lookup returns CDR1 ENHRY and CDR2 SYGVKD. The length of the CDR3 is 17 residues. CDR3 sequence (DNA): TGTGCCATCAGTGAGTCGCCAGGACAGGAGGGGTTTTATGAGCAGTTCTTC. Translation: CAISESPGQEGFYEQFF.

CDR3 in amino acids: CASSVAQGAPYEQYF. DNA of the CDR3: TGTGCCAGCAGCGTAGCTCAGGGGGCCCCCTACGAGCAGTACTTC. This chain joins TRBV9 and TRBJ2-7, with 8 nucleotides matching TRBD1. The CDR3 has 15 residues. Trimming took 0 bases from V and 2 from J; bases not matched to a gene: 4. In germline, CDR1 is SGDLS, CDR2 YYNGEE.

This clonotype was seen many times. The chain is built from TRBV6-1 and TRBJ1-5; TRBD1 matches 11 bases. The CDR3 runs to 16 residues. Germline-derived CDR1 and CDR2 are MNHNS and SASEGT. J gave up 7 bases and V 2 bases, and 7 bases lay outside the gene matches. The CDR3 DNA sequence: TGTGCCAGCAGTGAAATGGGACAGGGGGGAAGACAGCCCCAGCATTTT. Translated: CASSEMGQGGRQPQHF.

This clonotype was counted a few times. V gene TRBV6-5 combines with J gene TRBJ2-5; 7 nucleotides line up with TRBD1. This CDR3 contains 15 residues. Germline CDR1 and CDR2: MNHEY and SVGAGI. After removal of 0 bases from V and 2 bases from J, the junction contained 3 bases not matched to a gene. The CDR3 bases are TGTGCCAGCAGTTACTCCGGGACAGCACAAGAGACCCAGTACTTC. Its protein is CASSYSGTAQETQYF.

This clonotype has just a few counts. The rearrangement links TRBV7-9 to TRBJ1-4; D is possibly TRBD1 (6 bases). V gave up 0 bases and J gave up 5 bases, with 13 bases separating them. Germline CDR1 SEHNR, CDR2 FQNEAQ (reference sequence). The CDR3 contains 16 residues. The CDR3 DNA follows: TGTGCCAGCAGCTTAGCAGGGGGTACGTCCAATGAAAAACTGTTTTTT. As protein: CASSLAGGTSNEKLFF.

This clonotype was counted at least ten times. This chain links TRBV15 with TRBJ2-1; TRBD1 is a possible D gene (5 bases). Trimming took 0 bases from V and 8 from J, leaving 17 bases between them. Germline values: CDR1 LNHNV, CDR2 YYDKDF (reference sequence). The CDR3 covers 16 residues. CDR3 in DNA: TGTGCCACCAGCAGAGATCTGGGCCAACAAGGGGATGAGCAGTTCTTC. Residues: CATSRDLGQQGDEQFF.

This clonotype was counted ten times or more. The genes are TRBV23-1 and TRBJ2-5; the D is unclear. TRBV23-1 is assigned to the ORF class and has an uncertain function. CDR3 length equals 16 residues. Between the trimmed V and J ends, which lost 0 bases and 5 bases, there was a span of 16 bases. Here the CDR3 reads CASSQSDRPARETQYF. The DNA of the CDR3 is TGCGCCAGCAGTCAATCGGATAGGCCAGCGAGGGAGACCCAGTACTTC.

This clonotype showed up many times. The rearrangement uses TRBV12-3 or TRBV12-4 and TRBJ1-2; 8 bases match TRBD1. CDR3 length: 12 residues. V lost 6 bases and J lost 8; bases outside the gene matches: 5. CDR3 DNA: TGTGCCAGCAGGTCAGGGGGCGCGGGCTACACCTTC. It specifies CASRSGGAGYTF.

In this sample, this clonotype turned up many times. The J gene is TRBJ2-1, the V gene TRBV12-3 or TRBV12-4; D is unclear. This CDR3 has 15 amino acids. V lost 6 bases, J lost 0 bases, and 12 bases lay in between. CDR3 amino acids: CASRAFSSSYNEQFF. DNA of the CDR3: TGTGCCAGCAGGGCGTTCAGTAGCTCCTACAATGAGCAGTTCTTC.

This clonotype has only one observation. CDR3 in DNA: TGCGCCAGCAGCTCGCCGCCTCCGATCGCTGGCTACACCTTC. Its protein product is CASSSPPPIAGYTF. The chain recombines TRBV5-1 with TRBJ1-2; D not resolved. From germline, CDR1 is SGHRS and CDR2 YFSETQ. Trimming cost V 3 bases and J 7 bases, with 16 bases left between them. The CDR3 length is 14 residues.

This clonotype has at least ten counts. This sequence joins TRBV20-1 and TRBJ1-5; unclear D gene. Trimming shortened V by 0 bases and J by 4 bases, and 10 bases separated the two germline ends. The CDR3 runs 14 residues. Germline CDR1 and CDR2: DFQATT and SNEGSKA (reference sequence). The CDR3, as DNA: TGCAGTGCTAGAGAGGGAGGGCCGAATCAGCCCCAGCATTTT. Translated: CSAREGGPNQPQHF.

This clonotype was counted at least ten times. The V gene is TRBV19, the J gene TRBJ2-5; D is possibly TRBD2 (5 bases). The CDR3 is made up of 15 amino acids. The V end lost 4 bases, the J end lost 1 base, and 13 bases lay between the germline ends. Germline V gene lookup returns CDR1 LNHDA and CDR2 SQIVND (reference sequence). The chain's CDR3 is CASSSDGLLQETQYF. Written as DNA, the CDR3 is TGTGCCAGTAGTAGCGACGGACTTCTCCAAGAGACCCAGTACTTC.

This clonotype appeared many times. The chain has TRBV28 and TRBJ2-7; possibly TRBD1 for D (5 bases). Between the trimmed V and J ends, which lost 2 bases and 6 bases, there was a span of 11 bases. Germline V lookup: CDR1 MDHEN, CDR2 SYDVKM. The length of the CDR3 is 13 residues. CDR3 in amino acids: CASSLNGASEQYF. CDR3 sequence (DNA): TGTGCCAGCAGTTTAAATGGGGCCTCCGAGCAGTACTTC.

This clonotype has only a few counts. The V and J genes are TRBV18 and TRBJ2-2; D call uncertain. In germline, CDR1 is KGHSH, CDR2 LQKENI. Deletions cut 2 bases from V and 0 bases from J, with 7 bases between. The CDR3 runs 15 residues. The CDR3 protein is CASSPAGANTGELFF. Written as DNA, the CDR3 is TGTGCCAGCTCACCAGCTGGGGCGAACACCGGGGAGCTGTTTTTT.

The rearrangement links TRBV7-3 to TRBJ1-1; 8 nucleotides match TRBD1. The germline gives CDR1 SGHTA, CDR2 FQGTGA. The CDR3 consists of 15 residues. With V trimmed by 5 bases and J by 3 bases, 8 bases remained unmatched. CDR3 DNA: TGTGCCAGCAGCACTTCAGGGGGCAGGGACACTGAAGCTTTCTTT. Residues: CASSTSGGRDTEAFF. Full variable domain (rest looked up from reference TRBV7-3 and TRBJ1-1): GAGVSQTPSNKVTEKGKYVELRCDPISGHTALYWYRQSLGQGPEFLIYFQGTGAADDSGLPNDRFFAVRPEGSVSTLKIQRTERGDSAVYLCASSTSGGRDTEAFFGQGTRLTVV.

There are many counts of this clonotype. This sequence joins TRBV28 and TRBJ1-3; TRBD1 matches at 8 bases. CDR3 length equals 15 residues. J gave up 3 bases and V 3 bases, and 4 bases lay outside the gene matches. Germline CDR1 MDHEN, CDR2 SYDVKM. The chain's CDR3 is CASSLDRVHGNTIYF. CDR3 nucleotides: TGTGCCAGCAGTTTGGACAGGGTTCATGGAAACACCATATATTTT.

The rearrangement uses TRBV5-1 and TRBJ2-3; D not certain. The CDR3 length is 14 residues. CDR1 and CDR2 from the germline V gene are SGHRS and YFSETQ. The V gene lost 5 bases and the J gene lost 2 bases, with 12 bases spanning the gap. The CDR3 here is CASSTEPSTDTQYF. The DNA of the CDR3 is TGCGCCAGCAGTACGGAACCCTCCACAGATACGCAGTATTTT.

This clonotype was observed at least ten times. The genes are TRBV5-1 and TRBJ2-3; 13 bases are a match to TRBD2. The CDR3 length is 16 residues. The V gene's germline CDR1 is SGHRS and CDR2 YFSETQ. The V gene end was trimmed by 4 bases and the J gene end by 4 bases; junction bases not matched to a gene: 6. Here the CDR3 DNA reads TGCGCCAGCAGCACCTGGACTAGCGGGGGTGCAGATACGCAGTATTTT. The encoded protein is CASSTWTSGGADTQYF. Together with reference TRBV5-1 and TRBJ2-3, the CDR3 gives the full variable domain: KAGVTQTPRYLIKTRGQQVTLSCSPISGHRSVSWYQQTPGQGLQFLFEYFSETQRNKGNFPGRFSGRQFSNSRSEMNVSTLELGDSALYLCASSTWTSGGADTQYFGPGTRLTVL.

At least ten counts were recorded for this clonotype. The gene calls are TRBV28 and TRBJ2-2; 9 nucleotides align to TRBD1. Trimming cost V 5 bases and J 5 bases; bases outside gene matches: 6. Germline V lookup: CDR1 MDHEN, CDR2 SYDVKM. The CDR3 loop spans 15 amino acids. CDR3 in amino acids: CASSVPGQGTGELFF. Here the CDR3 DNA reads TGTGCCAGCAGTGTTCCGGGACAGGGTACCGGGGAGCTGTTTTTT.

This clonotype was seen many times. V and J are TRBV11-2 and TRBJ2-2; 7 bases match TRBD2. This CDR3 has 15 residues. V lost 5 bases and J lost 7; bases outside the gene matches: 10. The V gene's germline CDR1 is SGHAT and CDR2 FQNNGV. The chain's CDR3 is CASSGLREMVGELFF. CDR3 nucleotides: TGTGCCAGCAGCGGCTTGCGGGAGATGGTCGGGGAGCTGTTTTTT.